These 30 T cell receptor beta chains came from one sample sequenced in a study of blood T cell repertoires in COVID-19. Produced via immunoSEQ multiplex PCR; TCRdb's table is partial and in-frame only. The table lists about 160,000 clones, over 75% of them singletons. Sequencing was carried out using PBMCs or T cells enriched from blood (not recorded which). The receptors were sampled from a woman in her 50s who had recovered from COVID-19.

V and J are TRBV3-1 (or the pseudogene TRBV3-2) and TRBJ2-5; TRBD2 matches 11 bases. V was clipped by 8 bases and J by 1 base; unmatched bases: 3. The CDR3 runs 14 residues. In germline, CDR1 is LGHDT, CDR2 YNNKEL (reference sequence). The CDR3 here is CASSGTSGQETQYF. CDR3 nucleotides: TGTGCCAGCTCTGGGACTAGCGGCCAAGAGACCCAGTACTTC.

The chain carries TRBV19 and TRBJ2-7, with 8 bases that match TRBD1. The trim removed 6 bases at V and 2 bases at J, leaving 3 bases unmatched. The V gene's germline CDR1 is LNHDA and CDR2 SQIVND (reference sequence). The CDR3 sequence is 13 residues long. CDR3 DNA sequence: TGTGCCAGTAGAACACAGGGGGCCTACGAGCAGTACTTC. Translating it yields CASRTQGAYEQYF.

The rearrangement joins TRBV7-2 to TRBJ1-5; D is undetermined. V was cut by 10 bases and J by 0 bases, with 7 bases left in between. The CDR3 totals 12 residues. The germline V gene has CDR1 SGHTA and CDR2 FQGNSA. CDR3 DNA: TGTGCCACCTCGGGTAGCAATCAGCCCCAGCATTTT. This codes for CATSGSNQPQHF.

This chain links TRBV27 with TRBJ1-2; no clear D. Trimming pared 0 bases from V and 4 bases from J, leaving 9 bases between. The germline gives CDR1 MNHEY, CDR2 SMNVEV (reference sequence). The CDR3 covers 14 residues. CDR3 residues: CASSLSKHFYGYTF. DNA of the CDR3: TGTGCCAGCAGTTTATCGAAGCACTTCTATGGCTACACCTTC.

The chain uses TRBV10-3 and TRBJ1-6, with 9 bases fitting TRBD1. V was clipped by 10 bases and J by 5 bases; unmatched bases: 3. Per germline, CDR1 ENHRY and CDR2 SYGVKD. The CDR3 length is 13 residues. CDR3 region: CATRTGDNSPLHF. CDR3 DNA sequence: TGTGCCACTCGGACAGGGGATAATTCACCCCTCCACTTT.

This clone has more than one count but fewer than ten. The V call is TRBV20-1, the J call TRBJ1-6; 8 bases map to TRBD1. V shed 3 bases and J 9 bases; nucleotides not matched to a gene: 4. Germline-derived CDR1 and CDR2 are DFQATT and SNEGSKA (reference sequence). This CDR3 is built from 13 residues. The CDR3 region has the DNA TGCAGTGCTAGTGGACAGGGTACTTCACCCCTCCACTTT. This gives the protein CSASGQGTSPLHF.

A note on this clone: The sample carries other DNA sequences with the same CDR3. The V call is TRBV15, the J call TRBJ1-1, with TRBD1 identical over 8 bases. The germline gives CDR1 LNHNV, CDR2 YYDKDF (reference sequence). CDR3 length equals 13 residues. V was pared by 3 bases and J by 5 bases, with 2 bases of the junction left unmatched. CDR3 in DNA: TGTGCCACCAGCAGGGACAGGGCGACTGAAGCTTTCTTT. Encoded protein: CATSRDRATEAFF.

The rearrangement joins TRBV7-9 to TRBJ1-1; maybe TRBD1 (6 bases). V was cut by 0 bases and J by 4 bases, with 9 bases left in between. CDR1 and CDR2 from the germline V gene are SEHNR and FQNEAQ (reference sequence). This CDR3 has 14 amino acids. CDR3 residues: CASSLAGAATEAFF. In DNA, the CDR3 is TGTGCCAGCAGCTTAGCGGGGGCAGCCACTGAAGCTTTCTTT.

This rearrangement joins TRBV28 to TRBJ1-4; the D gene is possibly TRBD1 (6 bases). The CDR3 has 15 amino acids. Looked up from germline, CDR1 is MDHEN and CDR2 is SYDVKM. V lost 6 bases and J 7 bases, leaving 18 bases between the germline ends. The CDR3 nucleotides are TGTGCCAGCAGGCCCCCGGACAGAGGTGCTGAAAAACTGTTTTTT. Encoded protein: CASRPPDRGAEKLFF.

The CDR3 region has the DNA TGCGCCAGCAGCCGGGGACAGGTCTATAATTCACCCCTCCACTTT. The encoded protein is CASSRGQVYNSPLHF. V gene TRBV4-1 combines with J gene TRBJ1-6; 8 nucleotides line up with TRBD1. The CDR3 consists of 15 residues. CDR1 and CDR2 (germline): MGHRA, YSYEKL. V gave up 4 bases and J gave up 3 bases; unmatched junction bases: 2.

This chain uses TRBV10-1 with TRBJ1-1; a possible D gene is TRBD1 (6 bases). The V end was cut by 7 bases, the J end by 5 bases, with 17 bases between. Germline lookup yields CDR1 WNHNN and CDR2 SYGVQD (reference sequence). This CDR3 region has 14 residues. CDR3 sequence reads: CASTPRGALTEAFF. For the CDR3, the DNA is TGCGCCAGCACCCCACGGGGGGCGTTGACTGAAGCTTTCTTT.

Points on this clone: Within the sample, other DNA sequences also encode this same CDR3. The chain combines TRBV18 with TRBJ1-1; D unclear. V lost 6 bases and J lost 1, with 6 bases in between. CDR3 length equals 12 residues. Germline V gene sequence: CDR1 KGHSH, CDR2 LQKENI. CDR3 sequence reads: CASSPSNTEAFF. As DNA, the CDR3 is TGTGCCAGCTCTCCCTCGAACACTGAAGCTTTCTTT.

The V call is TRBV6-6, the J call TRBJ2-7, with a weak D call TRBD2 (5 bases). Trimming left V 5 bases short and J 3 bases short, with 17 bases between. Germline assignment: CDR1 MNHNY and CDR2 SVGAGI (reference sequence). CDR3 length: 15 residues. CDR3 sequence (DNA): TGTGCCAGCAGTCCACGGGAACAGCTAGTCTACGAGCAGTACTTC. It translates to CASSPREQLVYEQYF.

V gene TRBV19 combines with J gene TRBJ1-2; D is possibly TRBD1 (5 bases). V lost 10 bases to trimming and J lost 3 bases, with 12 bases between them. Per germline, CDR1 LNHDA and CDR2 SQIVND (reference sequence). The CDR3 loop spans 12 amino acids. The DNA of the CDR3 is TGTGCCATTAAGCAGGGTGACTATGGCTACACCTTC. Translating gives CAIKQGDYGYTF.

The chain uses TRBV5-5 and TRBJ2-2; D gene unclear. The CDR3 is made up of 13 amino acids. CDR1 and CDR2 (germline): SGHKS, YYEKEE (reference sequence). V was shortened by 4 bases and J by 3 bases, with 7 bases between the two germline ends. The CDR3 region is CASSQEHTGELFF. CDR3 DNA: TGTGCCAGCAGCCAGGAACACACCGGGGAGCTGTTTTTT.

The rearrangement joins TRBV3-1 (or the pseudogene TRBV3-2) to TRBJ2-2; TRBD1 matches at 9 bases. V was clipped by 1 base and J by 4 bases; unmatched bases: 10. Per germline, CDR1 LGHDT and CDR2 YNNKEL (reference sequence). This CDR3 region has 18 residues. CDR3 DNA sequence: TGTGCCAGCAGCCAAGTACCTCGATGGACAGGGGTCACCGGGGAGCTGTTTTTT. This encodes CASSQVPRWTGVTGELFF.

In this sample, this clone turned up a few times. The V and J genes are TRBV28 and TRBJ1-1; 9 bases line up with TRBD1. Trimming took 5 bases from V and 11 from J; bases not matched to a gene: 6. Germline V gene data show CDR1 as MDHEN and CDR2 as SYDVKM. The CDR3 is 12 residues long. CDR3 loop: CASSLRDRAAFF. DNA of the CDR3: TGTGCCAGCAGTCTCCGGGACAGGGCTGCTTTCTTT. The whole variable domain, filled in from reference TRBV28 and TRBJ1-1, reads DVKVTQSSRYLVKRTGEKVFLECVQDMDHENMFWYRQDPGLGLRLIYFSYDVKMKEKGDIPEGYSVSREKKERFSLILESASTNQTSMYLCASSLRDRAAFFGQGTRLTVV.

This clone was seen a single time. V gene TRBV5-1 combines with J gene TRBJ2-7; 8 nucleotides match TRBD1. In germline, CDR1 is SGHRS, CDR2 YFSETQ. The J segment lost 6 bases and the V segment lost 4 bases, leaving 9 bases of the junction unmatched. The CDR3 extends over 14 amino acids. The CDR3 DNA reads TGCGCCAGCAGCCAGACAGGGGCTGGGCCCGAGCAGTACTTC. Residues: CASSQTGAGPEQYF.

This sequence joins TRBV6-5 and TRBJ1-4; possibly TRBD1 for D (6 bases). The CDR3 is made up of 14 amino acids. Germline CDR1 and CDR2: MNHEY and SVGAGI. V lost 4 bases and J lost 4, with 10 bases in between. This CDR3 is CASSSGQRNEKLFF. The CDR3, as DNA: TGTGCCAGCAGTTCCGGACAGCGTAATGAAAAACTGTTTTTT.

This rearrangement joins TRBV5-1 to TRBJ2-7; D ambiguous. Per the germline V gene, CDR1 is SGHRS and CDR2 is YFSETQ. This CDR3 is 11 amino acids long. Trimming took 7 bases from V and 2 from J, leaving 7 bases between them. CDR3 region: CASSRAYEQYF. The CDR3, as DNA: TGCGCCAGCTCCCGTGCCTACGAGCAGTACTTC.

V gene TRBV7-6 combines with J gene TRBJ1-5, with 8 bases that match TRBD1. This CDR3 is 14 amino acids long. V gave up 5 bases and J gave up 9 bases; unmatched junction bases: 9. Germline CDR1 is SGHVS and CDR2 is FNYEAQ. CDR3 sequence: CASSPGTGARPQHF. The CDR3 DNA reads TGTGCCAGCAGCCCCGGGACAGGAGCCCGGCCCCAGCATTTT.

The chain carries TRBV19 and TRBJ1-3, with a tentative D call TRBD1 (6 bases). The CDR3 is made up of 16 amino acids. The germline V gene has CDR1 LNHDA and CDR2 SQIVND (reference sequence). Deletions cut 5 bases from V and 2 bases from J, with 16 bases between. CDR3 residues: CASSPLVGGAGNTIYF. For the CDR3, the DNA is TGTGCCAGTAGTCCGCTGGTAGGGGGTGCTGGAAACACCATATATTTT.

J is TRBJ1-1 and V is TRBV5-1, with 9 bases aligning to TRBD1. Germline V gene sequence: CDR1 SGHRS, CDR2 YFSETQ. The CDR3 loop spans 14 amino acids. With V trimmed by 5 bases and J by 2 bases, 4 bases remained unmatched. The CDR3 is CASRRTGDNTEAFF. CDR3 bases: TGCGCCAGCAGGCGGACAGGGGATAACACTGAAGCTTTCTTT.

Points on this clone: This specimen includes other DNA sequences encoding the same CDR3. The chain uses TRBV4-3 and TRBJ2-1, with D possibly being TRBD2 (6 bases). The germline CDR1 and CDR2 sequences are LGHNA and YSLEER. Trimming stripped 0 bases from V and 1 base from J, with 10 bases between. The length of the CDR3 is 16 residues. CDR3 sequence: CASSQEGSGSYNEQFF. DNA of the CDR3: TGCGCCAGCAGCCAAGAAGGTAGCGGATCCTACAATGAGCAGTTCTTC.

This clone was found once. The chain has TRBV7-8 and TRBJ1-2; 8 bases map to TRBD1. The CDR3 covers 16 residues. Trimming cost V 0 bases and J 5 bases; bases outside gene matches: 8. Germline assignment: CDR1 SGHVS and CDR2 FQNEAQ. The CDR3 DNA sequence: TGTGCCAGCAGCTTAGCGGGGCAGGGGGCTCGGTATGGCTACACCTTC. It translates to CASSLAGQGARYGYTF.

Here the CDR3 reads CASTTRLRVGELFF. The CDR3 DNA reads TGTGCCAGCACGACGCGACTCAGAGTCGGGGAGCTGTTTTTT. V gene TRBV28 combines with J gene TRBJ2-2, with no clear D. Between the trimmed V and J ends, which lost 7 bases and 7 bases, there was a span of 16 bases. Looked up from germline, CDR1 is MDHEN and CDR2 is SYDVKM. The CDR3 loop spans 14 amino acids.

The genes are TRBV28 and TRBJ2-4, with TRBD1 as a possible D gene (6 bases). The ends were cut back, 5 bases at V and 8 bases at J, with 22 bases in the middle. Germline loops: CDR1 MDHEN, CDR2 SYDVKM. CDR3 length: 16 amino acids. Here the CDR3 DNA reads TGTGCCAGCAGTGAAACCGGGACAACCGCGCGTTACATTCAGTACTTC. Protein sequence: CASSETGTTARYIQYF.

J is TRBJ2-7 and V is TRBV13; the match to TRBD2 covers 10 bases. Unmatched junction bases numbered 3, after V lost 4 bases and J lost 0 bases. Germline values: CDR1 PRHDT, CDR2 FYEKMQ (reference sequence). CDR3 length: 15 residues. CDR3 sequence reads: CASSSGLADSYEQYF. The CDR3 DNA follows: TGTGCCAGCAGCTCCGGACTAGCGGACTCCTACGAGCAGTACTTC.

V and J are TRBV28 and TRBJ1-2, with D maybe TRBD1 (5 bases). V lost 6 bases to trimming and J lost 0 bases, with 8 bases between them. Germline assignment: CDR1 MDHEN and CDR2 SYDVKM. This CDR3 contains 13 residues. CDR3 residues: CASSGGANYGYTF. CDR3 DNA sequence: TGTGCCAGCAGCGGGGGAGCTAACTATGGCTACACCTTC.

The CDR3 DNA sequence: TGTGCCTGGAGTGGATTACTAGCGCCGGGGGATACGCAGTATTTT. This codes for CAWSGLLAPGDTQYF. The chain couples TRBV30 to TRBJ2-3; TRBD2 agrees at 7 bases. In germline, CDR1 is GTSNPN, CDR2 SVGIG (reference sequence). The CDR3 length is 15 residues. With V trimmed by 1 base and J by 6 bases, 10 bases remained unmatched.